A single sample is the source of the 30 T cell receptor beta chains below, sequenced in a study of shared clonotypes between healthy human individuals. Naive CD8 cells, CD45RO-negative and positively selected for CCR7, excluded terminally differentiated effector memory CD45RA+ cells. Repertoires were generated with immunoSEQ multiplex PCR, while TCRdb's copy carries only in-frame clones and drops some. The repertoire holds around 1.9 million clones, with roughly 91% as singletons. The specimen sequenced was naive CD8+ T cells from PBMCs. These receptors all come from a man aged 18 to 29 in good health. Some clones in this sample may be carry-over from other donors' samples.

This chain joins TRBV7-3 and TRBJ2-3; D gene unclear. This CDR3 comprises 14 residues. Per germline, CDR1 SGHTA and CDR2 FQGTGA. The V end lost 5 bases, the J end lost 0 bases, and 9 bases lay between the germline ends. Written as DNA, the CDR3 is TGTGCCAGCAGCCAAGGGTTGAGCACAGATACGCAGTATTTT. It encodes CASSQGLSTDTQYF.

The chain couples TRBV27 to TRBJ1-1, with D uncertain. Germline V gene sequence: CDR1 MNHEY, CDR2 SMNVEV (reference sequence). The CDR3 consists of 14 residues. Trimming left V 3 bases short and J 6 bases short, with 14 bases between. CDR3 in DNA: TGTGCCAGCAGTTTGGTGGGGTGGAGGGCTGAAGCTTTCTTT. Its translation: CASSLVGWRAEAFF.

The rearrangement uses TRBV29-1 and TRBJ2-7; either TRBD1 or TRBD2 may supply D (5 bases each). Trimming shortened V by 0 bases and J by 4 bases, and 13 bases separated the two germline ends. Germline V gives CDR1 SQVTM, CDR2 ANQGSEA. The CDR3 covers 14 residues. The CDR3 DNA reads TGCAGCGTTGAAGATGACGGGAAGGGGTACGAGCAGTACTTC. Protein sequence: CSVEDDGKGYEQYF.

The chain employs TRBV30 and TRBJ1-3, with D possibly being TRBD1 (6 bases). The V end lost 4 bases, the J end lost 3 bases, and 13 bases lay between the germline ends. Per germline, CDR1 GTSNPN and CDR2 SVGIG (reference sequence). The CDR3 runs 14 residues. The CDR3 sequence: CAWTGGPLGNTIYF. DNA of the CDR3: TGTGCCTGGACGGGGGGCCCGCTTGGAAACACCATATATTTT.

CDR3 sequence (DNA): TGTGCCAGCAGCTTAGGGGGTTCTGTCACTGAAGCTTTCTTT. Amino acid sequence: CASSLGGSVTEAFF. The chain links TRBV7-9 to TRBJ1-1, with unresolved D. Germline CDR1 is SEHNR and CDR2 is FQNEAQ (reference sequence). The ends were cut back, 1 base at V and 4 bases at J, with 10 bases in the middle. This CDR3 is built from 14 residues.

The chain carries TRBV27 and TRBJ1-4; maybe TRBD1 (5 bases). The CDR3 spans 17 residues. The germline CDR1 and CDR2 sequences are MNHEY and SMNVEV (reference sequence). The V gene lost 2 bases and the J gene lost 4 bases, with 17 bases spanning the gap. The DNA for the CDR3 is TGTGCCAGCAGTTTAGGTGCAGGGTACGCTTTTAATGAAAAACTGTTTTTT. Translation: CASSLGAGYAFNEKLFF.

The rearrangement links TRBV27 to TRBJ1-4, with 9 bases lining up with TRBD1. The V gene end was trimmed by 6 bases and the J gene end by 8 bases; junction bases not matched to a gene: 10. The CDR3 runs to 15 residues. Germline values: CDR1 MNHEY, CDR2 SMNVEV (reference sequence). CDR3 sequence reads: CASSRSGQGGEKLFF. In DNA, the CDR3 is TGTGCCAGCAGCCGTTCGGGACAGGGTGGAGAAAAACTGTTTTTT.

V usage is TRBV11-2 and J usage is TRBJ2-5; D possibly corresponds to TRBD1 (6 bases). CDR3 length equals 15 residues. V dropped 4 bases and J dropped 1 base, with 13 bases sitting between them. Germline CDR1 reads SGHAT; CDR2 reads FQNNGV. This CDR3 reads CASSSRTEAQETQYF. CDR3 DNA: TGTGCCAGCAGCTCCCGGACAGAAGCCCAAGAGACCCAGTACTTC.

The chain couples TRBV28 to TRBJ1-1, with 9 bases matching TRBD1. Germline trimming cut 2 bases from V and 5 bases from J; bases unmatched to any gene: 9. Germline CDR1 is MDHEN and CDR2 is SYDVKM. The CDR3 totals 16 residues. The CDR3 here is CASSLISDRGGTEAFF. The DNA of the CDR3 is TGTGCCAGCAGTTTAATCTCCGACAGGGGGGGAACTGAAGCTTTCTTT.

V is TRBV28 and J is TRBJ1-3; no firm D call. Per germline, CDR1 MDHEN and CDR2 SYDVKM. The CDR3 spans 17 residues. Trimming removed 5 bases from V and 0 bases from J, with 17 bases in between. The CDR3 nucleotides read TGTGCCAGCAGTCTAAACCGCCCATGGCCCTCTGGAAACACCATATATTTT. Its translation: CASSLNRPWPSGNTIYF.

The rearrangement links TRBV2 to TRBJ2-7; weak D call: TRBD2 (5 bases). The CDR3 spans 12 residues. Per germline, CDR1 SNHLY and CDR2 FYNNEI. V lost 6 bases, J lost 6 bases, and 12 bases lay in between. The CDR3 loop reads CASRSRAGEQYF. The CDR3 region has the DNA TGTGCCAGCAGGTCCCGCGCGGGCGAGCAGTACTTC. Supplemented by reference TRBV2 and TRBJ2-7, the full variable domain reads EPEVTQTPSHQVTQMGQEVILRCVPISNHLYFYWYRQILGQKVEFLVSFYNNEISEKSEIFDDQFSVERPDGSNFTLKIRSTKLEDSAMYFCASRSRAGEQYFGPGTRLTVT.

The CDR3 sequence is CASSGPGVSRTNEKLFF. The CDR3 nucleotides are TGTGCCAGCAGCGGACCAGGGGTTTCCAGAACTAATGAAAAACTGTTTTTT. The V call is TRBV5-5, the J call TRBJ1-4, with a possible D match to TRBD1 (6 bases). This CDR3 has 17 amino acids. CDR1 is SGHKS and CDR2 is YYEKEE in the germline V gene (reference sequence). The V gene lost 4 bases and the J gene lost 1 base, with 17 bases spanning the gap.

The V gene is TRBV27, the J gene TRBJ2-7; D might be TRBD1 or TRBD2, each matching 5 bases. The CDR3 length is 15 residues. V lost 6 bases and J lost 6, with 21 bases in between. Germline CDR1 reads MNHEY; CDR2 reads SMNVEV (reference sequence). CDR3 nucleotide sequence: TGTGCCAGCAGGGGACCCACAGGTGATGGAGGCGAGCAGTACTTC. Its translation is CASRGPTGDGGEQYF.

This chain uses TRBV6-5 with TRBJ2-7; 7 nucleotides match TRBD1. Unmatched junction bases numbered 8, after V lost 6 bases and J lost 6 bases. The CDR3 sequence is 13 residues long. CDR1 and CDR2 (germline): MNHEY, SVGAGI. The DNA of the CDR3 is TGTGCCAGCAGCCCGGACAGGTCTTCCGAGCAGTACTTC. Its translation is CASSPDRSSEQYF.

The V call is TRBV15, the J call TRBJ1-1, with D maybe TRBD1 (6 bases). Between the trimmed V and J ends, which lost 5 bases and 6 bases, there was a span of 16 bases. This CDR3 is 14 amino acids long. From germline, CDR1 is LNHNV and CDR2 YYDKDF (reference sequence). This chain's CDR3 is CATSSRQGSPEAFF. CDR3 DNA sequence: TGTGCCACCAGCTCACGCCAGGGGTCCCCTGAAGCTTTCTTT.

This chain joins TRBV7-9 and TRBJ1-2, with D unresolved. The CDR3 runs 11 residues. CDR1 and CDR2 (germline): SEHNR, FQNEAQ (reference sequence). V lost 5 bases to trimming and J lost 9 bases, with 10 bases between them. The CDR3 bases are TGTGCCAGCAGCCCGTTTGATCGCTACACCTTC. This encodes CASSPFDRYTF.

This clone was observed a single time. The chain uses TRBV28 and TRBJ2-7; possible D gene TRBD1, 6 bases. CDR3 length equals 13 residues. Germline assignment: CDR1 MDHEN and CDR2 SYDVKM. Trimming shortened V by 7 bases and J by 7 bases, and 17 bases separated the two germline ends. As DNA, the CDR3 is TGTGCCAGCACCATAAGGGACACTATTGAGCAGTACTTC. It yields the protein CASTIRDTIEQYF.

This clone occurred a few times. Its ends do not fully match the called genes, so a read error is possible. This chain uses TRBV2 with TRBJ1-1; D might be TRBD1 (6 bases). The germline gives CDR1 SNHLY, CDR2 FYNNEI. This CDR3 is built from 18 residues. The CDR3 DNA is TGTGCCAGCAGGGAAGGTCGCGGTGCGGGACATCAGAACACTGAAGCTTTCTTT. It encodes CASREGRGAGHQNTEAFF.

The genes are TRBV27 and TRBJ2-6; no definite D call. This CDR3 contains 14 residues. V lost 6 bases, J lost 3 bases, and 9 bases lay in between. Germline V gene data show CDR1 as MNHEY and CDR2 as SMNVEV (reference sequence). DNA for the CDR3: TGTGCCAGCAGCCCTATCATTGGGGCCAACGTCCTGACTTTC. Translation gives CASSPIIGANVLTF. The whole variable domain, filled in from reference TRBV27 and TRBJ2-6, reads EAQVTQNPRYLITVTGKKLTVTCSQNMNHEYMSWYRQDPGLGLRQIYYSMNVEVTDKGDVPEGYKVSRKEKRNFPLILESPSPNQTSLYFCASSPIIGANVLTFGAGSRLTVL.

The gene calls are TRBV28 and TRBJ2-5; TRBD1 or TRBD2 may be the D gene (7 bases each). The V gene lost 7 bases and the J gene lost 5 bases, with 17 bases spanning the gap. Germline values: CDR1 MDHEN, CDR2 SYDVKM. This CDR3 contains 14 residues. In DNA, the CDR3 is TGTGCCAGCACTTCATACAGGGGAGGGGAGACCCAGTACTTC. Protein sequence: CASTSYRGGETQYF.

The chain uses TRBV11-2 and TRBJ1-1, with 10 bases fitting TRBD1. J lost 5 bases, V lost 5 bases, and 11 bases had no gene match. Germline CDR1 SGHAT, CDR2 FQNNGV. The CDR3 runs to 16 residues. The CDR3: CASSLYGQGEGTEAFF. The DNA of the CDR3 is TGTGCCAGCAGCCTCTATGGACAGGGGGAGGGAACTGAAGCTTTCTTT.

The V call is TRBV4-3, the J call TRBJ2-1, with TRBD2 identical over 9 bases. The CDR3 has 16 residues. CDR1 LGHNA and CDR2 YSLEER come from the germline V gene. V lost 3 bases and J lost 5; bases outside the gene matches: 8. CDR3 sequence reads: CASSQETSGRNNEQFF. In DNA form, the CDR3 reads TGCGCCAGCAGCCAGGAGACTAGCGGACGAAACAATGAGCAGTTCTTC.

The chain combines TRBV5-8 with TRBJ1-5; no reliable D call. The CDR3 has 16 amino acids. Trimming took 3 bases from V and 3 from J, leaving 16 bases between them. The V gene's germline CDR1 is SGHTS and CDR2 YDEGEE. The CDR3 loop reads CASSSLPPGTNQPQHF. CDR3 bases: TGTGCCAGCAGCTCACTGCCTCCGGGTACCAATCAGCCCCAGCATTTT.

The chain joins TRBV30 to TRBJ2-1, with D perhaps given as TRBD1 or TRBD2 (5 bases each). Germline V gives CDR1 GTSNPN, CDR2 SVGIG (reference sequence). The CDR3 is made up of 13 amino acids. Written as DNA, the CDR3 is TGTGCACAGGATCGGGACTCCTACAATGAGCAGTTCTTC. It yields the protein CAQDRDSYNEQFF.

This sequence joins TRBV4-1 and TRBJ2-3; D remains unclear. The CDR3 sequence is 16 residues long. Per the germline V gene, CDR1 is MGHRA and CDR2 is YSYEKL. Trimming shortened V by 2 bases and J by 1 base, and 13 bases separated the two germline ends. CDR3 in amino acids: CASSQLWNTRTDTQYF. CDR3 DNA: TGCGCCAGCAGCCAACTTTGGAACACCCGCACAGATACGCAGTATTTT.

This clone was detected once. The chain uses TRBV18 and TRBJ1-4, with 7 bases that match TRBD1. V was clipped by 5 bases and J by 4 bases; unmatched bases: 4. Germline V lookup: CDR1 KGHSH, CDR2 LQKENI. CDR3 length: 14 amino acids. For the CDR3, the DNA is TGTGCCAGCTCAGGAGGGACAGATAATGAAAAACTGTTTTTT. As protein: CASSGGTDNEKLFF.

A note on this clone: The same CDR3 also results from other DNA sequences found in this sample. The chain has TRBV27 and TRBJ2-7; 11 nucleotides align to TRBD1. V was pared by 1 base and J by 2 bases, with 4 bases of the junction left unmatched. The CDR3 consists of 16 residues. Germline CDR1 is MNHEY and CDR2 is SMNVEV (reference sequence). CDR3: CASSLLRDRGTYEQYF. The DNA for the CDR3 is TGTGCCAGCAGTTTATTGCGGGACAGGGGGACCTACGAGCAGTACTTC.

This chain joins TRBV9 and TRBJ2-5; 12 bases match TRBD2. The CDR3 has 17 residues. V dropped 5 bases and J dropped 1; count of bases not matched to a gene: 9. The germline V gene has CDR1 SGDLS and CDR2 YYNGEE. CDR3 in amino acids: CASRPGLAGTFQETQYF. The CDR3, as DNA: TGTGCCAGCAGGCCCGGACTAGCGGGGACCTTCCAAGAGACCCAGTACTTC.

The genes are TRBV11-3 and TRBJ2-1; D may be TRBD1 (6 bases). Germline lookup yields CDR1 SGHNT and CDR2 YENEEA. The CDR3 runs 14 residues. Trimming stripped 4 bases from V and 4 bases from J, with 11 bases between. CDR3 region: CASSSRDIYNEQFF. In DNA form, the CDR3 reads TGTGCCAGCAGCTCCCGGGACATATACAATGAGCAGTTCTTC.

This clone was detected once. The rearrangement links TRBV29-1 to TRBJ1-1; D possibly corresponds to TRBD1 (5 bases). The germline V gene encodes CDR1 SQVTM and CDR2 ANQGSEA. With 3 bases removed from V and 0 bases from J, the gap between germline ends came to 8 bases. The CDR3 extends over 13 amino acids. CDR3 DNA sequence: TGCAGCGTTGAGGGGGAACTGAACACTGAAGCTTTCTTT. Translation: CSVEGELNTEAFF.